The 24 T cell receptor beta chains listed next were all sequenced from one sample in a study of cytomegalovirus exposure and HLA in healthy donors. PCR was performed using 60 Vbeta and 13 Jbeta primers. Measured with immunoSEQ multiplex PCR; TCRdb has only the in-frame clones, and not every one. This table has 150,000 to 200,000 clones, more than 70% appearing once. Input material: PBMCs. The receptors derive from a woman between 40 and 50 years old in good health and CMV-seropositive.

The chain uses TRBV29-1 and TRBJ1-1; D call uncertain. CDR1 SQVTM and CDR2 ANQGSEA come from the germline V gene. The CDR3 spans 12 residues. Deletions cut 2 bases from V and 10 bases from J, with 14 bases between. CDR3 residues: CSVEKTARGAFF. In nucleotides, the CDR3 is TGCAGCGTTGAAAAGACGGCCAGAGGAGCTTTCTTT.

This clone was observed once. The V and J genes are TRBV6-1 and TRBJ2-1; 12 positions match TRBD2. With V trimmed by 4 bases and J by 9 bases, 7 bases remained unmatched. Germline lookup yields CDR1 MNHNS and CDR2 SASEGT. This CDR3 is built from 15 residues. CDR3: CASSATSGSFSEQFF. The CDR3 DNA reads TGTGCCAGCAGTGCGACTAGCGGGAGTTTTAGTGAGCAGTTCTTC.

The chain recombines TRBV7-9 with TRBJ2-1; 16 bases agree with TRBD2. Germline CDR1 SEHNR, CDR2 FQNEAQ (reference sequence). Germline trimming cut 1 base from V and 10 bases from J; bases unmatched to any gene: 7. The length of the CDR3 is 17 residues. CDR3 sequence reads: CASSLGAGTSGREEQFF. Written as DNA, the CDR3 is TGTGCCAGCAGCTTAGGAGCCGGGACTAGCGGGAGGGAGGAGCAGTTCTTC.

This rearrangement joins TRBV7-2 to TRBJ2-7; D may be TRBD1 (5 bases). Germline V gene lookup returns CDR1 SGHTA and CDR2 FQGNSA. With 4 bases removed from V and 3 bases from J, the gap between germline ends came to 13 bases. The CDR3 is 14 amino acids. CDR3 nucleotides: TGTGCCAGCAGCTGGGGCGTGCTGGGCTACGAGCAGTACTTC. This sequence encodes CASSWGVLGYEQYF.

The chain recombines TRBV7-9 with TRBJ2-7; a weak D match, TRBD1 (6 bases). This CDR3 is built from 14 residues. CDR1 is SEHNR, CDR2 FQNEAQ, per germline (reference sequence). V lost 2 bases and J 9 bases, leaving 17 bases between the germline ends. The CDR3 region has the DNA TGTGCCAGCAGCTTAACCCCCCCCTTAGGGGGGCAGTACTTC. Its translation is CASSLTPPLGGQYF.

The CDR3 bases are TGCAGCGTTGGAGAGAAAGGGCAGGAGGCTAGTACTGAAGCTTTCTTT. It codes for CSVGEKGQEASTEAFF. The gene calls are TRBV29-1 and TRBJ1-1, with D hard to call. V lost 4 bases and J lost 5, with 23 bases in between. Germline V CDR1 and CDR2: SQVTM, ANQGSEA. The CDR3 spans 16 residues.

The chain employs TRBV28 and TRBJ1-2; D is undetermined. V was cut by 3 bases and J by 8 bases, with 7 bases left in between. In germline, CDR1 is MDHEN, CDR2 SYDVKM. The length of the CDR3 is 11 residues. CDR3 loop: CASSFFLGYTF. For the CDR3, the DNA is TGTGCCAGCAGTTTTTTCCTCGGCTACACCTTC.

This chain uses TRBV19 with TRBJ1-1; 11 bases map to TRBD1. CDR1 is LNHDA and CDR2 is SQIVND in the germline V gene (reference sequence). Unmatched junction bases numbered 1, after V lost 3 bases and J lost 4 bases. The CDR3 is 14 residues long. This CDR3 is CASSMGTGGTEAFF. The CDR3 DNA reads as TGTGCCAGTAGTATGGGGACAGGGGGCACTGAAGCTTTCTTT. Together with reference TRBV19 and TRBJ1-1, the CDR3 gives the full variable domain: DGGITQSPKYLFRKEGQNVTLSCEQNLNHDAMYWYRQDPGQGLRLIYYSQIVNDFQKGDIAEGYSVSREKKESFPLTVTSAQKNPTAFYLCASSMGTGGTEAFFGQGTRLTVV.

The rearrangement joins TRBV7-2 to TRBJ1-1; D not certain. Trimming pared 1 base from V and 5 bases from J, leaving 8 bases between. The CDR3 has 13 residues. Germline lookup yields CDR1 SGHTA and CDR2 FQGNSA. The CDR3 protein is CASSLVEETEAFF. CDR3 DNA: TGTGCCAGCAGCTTAGTCGAAGAGACTGAAGCTTTCTTT. The full variable domain, rest sourced from reference TRBV7-2 and TRBJ1-1, is GAGVSQSPSNKVTEKGKDVELRCDPISGHTALYWYRQSLGQGLEFLIYFQGNSAPDKSGLPSDRFSAERTGGSVSTLTIQRTQQEDSAVYLCASSLVEETEAFFGQGTRLTVV.

The chain employs TRBV5-6 and TRBJ1-3; a weak D match, TRBD1 (5 bases). CDR1 is SGHDT and CDR2 is YYEEEE in the germline V gene. The CDR3 runs 14 residues. Deletions cut 0 bases from V and 2 bases from J, with 6 bases between. CDR3 nucleotide sequence: TGTGCCAGCAGCTTGGCGGGGGCTGGAAACACCATATATTTT. It codes for CASSLAGAGNTIYF.

The chain combines TRBV4-1 with TRBJ1-1; D unresolved. Trimming removed 0 bases at V and 3 bases at J, with 20 bases between. The germline CDR1 and CDR2 sequences are MGHRA and YSYEKL. This CDR3 is 18 amino acids long. The CDR3 sequence: CASSQDLWEPGWDTEAFF. The CDR3 DNA reads TGCGCCAGCAGCCAAGATTTATGGGAGCCGGGGTGGGACACTGAAGCTTTCTTT.

This CDR3 is CASSQGLADSTDTQYF. The CDR3 bases are TGCGCCAGCAGCCAGGGACTAGCGGATAGCACAGATACGCAGTATTTT. The V gene is TRBV4-1, the J gene TRBJ2-3, with 11 bases that match TRBD2. CDR3 size: 16 residues. The J segment lost 0 bases and the V segment lost 3 bases, leaving 2 bases of the junction unmatched. Germline lookup yields CDR1 MGHRA and CDR2 YSYEKL.

The V call is TRBV11-1, the J call TRBJ1-2; perhaps TRBD1 as D (5 bases). Trimming left V 3 bases short and J 6 bases short, with 11 bases between. The CDR3 length is 13 residues. Germline V gives CDR1 SGHAT, CDR2 FQDESV (reference sequence). In DNA form, the CDR3 reads TGTGCCAGCAGCTTTGAAGCAGGGAATGGCTACACCTTC. Translating it yields CASSFEAGNGYTF. Variable domain in full (rest from reference TRBV11-1 and TRBJ1-2): EAEVAQSPRYKITEKSQAVAFWCDPISGHATLYWYRQILGQGPELLVQFQDESVVDDSQLPKDRFSAERLKGVDSTLKIQPAELGDSAMYLCASSFEAGNGYTFGSGTRLTVV.

The DNA for the CDR3 is TGTGCCAGCAGTTACGGTCTAGCGGGAACTGAGCAGTTCTTC. As protein: CASSYGLAGTEQFF. This chain links TRBV6-5 with TRBJ2-1; 9 nucleotides agree with TRBD2. Germline V gives CDR1 MNHEY, CDR2 SVGAGI. The length of the CDR3 is 14 residues. The trim removed 2 bases at V and 9 bases at J, leaving 5 bases unmatched.

The gene calls are TRBV7-2 and TRBJ1-4; 7 bases agree with TRBD1. This CDR3 comprises 16 residues. Trimming took 5 bases from V and 1 from J; bases not matched to a gene: 7. Per germline, CDR1 SGHTA and CDR2 FQGNSA. The CDR3 region has the DNA TGTGCCAGCAGCCCACAGGGGCTCCAAACTAATGAAAAACTGTTTTTT. Its protein is CASSPQGLQTNEKLFF.

This chain joins TRBV28 and TRBJ1-4; D not resolved. V gave up 8 bases and J gave up 6 bases, with 13 bases separating them. This CDR3 is built from 13 residues. Germline CDR1 is MDHEN and CDR2 is SYDVKM. The CDR3 sequence is CASFGATYEKLFF. CDR3 coding DNA: TGTGCCAGCTTTGGAGCCACTTATGAAAAACTGTTTTTT.

V usage is TRBV28 and J usage is TRBJ2-6; tentatively, D is TRBD2 (6 bases). This CDR3 has 15 amino acids. V gave up 2 bases and J gave up 4 bases, with 9 bases separating them. Per germline, CDR1 MDHEN and CDR2 SYDVKM. DNA of the CDR3: TGTGCCAGCAGTTTAGCGGGGTACGGGGCCAACGTCCTGACTTTC. It translates to CASSLAGYGANVLTF.

The chain employs TRBV4-1 and TRBJ1-1; D may be TRBD1 (5 bases). Germline V lookup: CDR1 MGHRA, CDR2 YSYEKL. Between the trimmed V and J ends, which lost 5 bases and 4 bases, there was a span of 14 bases. The CDR3 contains 14 residues. DNA for the CDR3: TGCGCCAGCAGCGGGAGCCGGGGGGTCACTGAAGCTTTCTTT. This sequence encodes CASSGSRGVTEAFF.

J is TRBJ2-2 and V is TRBV11-2; 8 nucleotides match TRBD2. The V segment lost 5 bases and the J segment 0 bases; nucleotides outside the gene matches: 8. Germline CDR1 SGHAT, CDR2 FQNNGV. This CDR3 has 17 amino acids. The CDR3 region is CASSGGGGRTNTGELFF. The CDR3 DNA is TGTGCCAGCAGCGGAGGAGGCGGGAGGACGAACACCGGGGAGCTGTTTTTT.

The chain combines TRBV5-6 with TRBJ2-2, with D possibly matching TRBD1 (6 bases). This CDR3 has 12 residues. Looked up from germline, CDR1 is SGHDT and CDR2 is YYEEEE. Trimming shortened V by 7 bases and J by 6 bases, and 10 bases separated the two germline ends. The CDR3 spells CASHGGSGELFF. The CDR3, as DNA: TGTGCCAGCCATGGGGGCTCCGGGGAGCTGTTTTTT.

The chain couples TRBV6-5 to TRBJ1-2, with D unresolved. This CDR3 region has 13 residues. Germline V CDR1 and CDR2: MNHEY, SVGAGI. V was pared by 5 bases and J by 4 bases, with 11 bases between. The CDR3 DNA reads TGTGCCAGCAGTGATACAGTCGGCTATGGCTACACCTTC. Residues: CASSDTVGYGYTF.

The count of this clone is one. The chain combines TRBV4-3 with TRBJ2-1; the match to TRBD2 covers 9 bases. V shed 3 bases and J 4 bases; nucleotides not matched to a gene: 16. The CDR3 has 19 residues. Germline V lookup: CDR1 LGHNA, CDR2 YSLEER. CDR3 in amino acids: CASSHRLTLAGAAYNEQFF. The CDR3 bases are TGCGCCAGCAGCCACCGACTTACCTTAGCGGGAGCGGCATACAATGAGCAGTTCTTC.

The CDR3 sequence: CAWKPSGAYYEQYF. The CDR3 nucleotides are TGTGCCTGGAAACCCAGCGGGGCCTACTACGAGCAGTACTTC. This chain uses TRBV30 with TRBJ2-7, with 7 bases that match TRBD2. V dropped 4 bases and J dropped 3; count of bases not matched to a gene: 9. CDR1 and CDR2 (germline): GTSNPN, SVGIG (reference sequence). This CDR3 is built from 14 residues.

This clone showed up just once. The chain combines TRBV2 with TRBJ2-2; no reliable D call. With 7 bases removed from V and 4 bases from J, the gap between germline ends came to 10 bases. Germline V CDR1 and CDR2: SNHLY, FYNNEI. The CDR3 has 13 residues. CDR3 protein: CASNGAVTGELFF. The CDR3 coding sequence is TGTGCCAGCAACGGAGCCGTCACCGGGGAGCTGTTTTTT.